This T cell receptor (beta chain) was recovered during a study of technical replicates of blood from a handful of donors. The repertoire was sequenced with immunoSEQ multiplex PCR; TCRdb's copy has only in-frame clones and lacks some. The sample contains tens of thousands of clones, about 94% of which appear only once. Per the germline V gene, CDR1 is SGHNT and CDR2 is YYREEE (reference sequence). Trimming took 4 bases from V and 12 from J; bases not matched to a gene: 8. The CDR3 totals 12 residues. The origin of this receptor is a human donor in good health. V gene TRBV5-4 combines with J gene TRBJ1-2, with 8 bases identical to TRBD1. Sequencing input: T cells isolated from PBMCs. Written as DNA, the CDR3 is TGTGCCAGCAGCCTGGGACAGGACGAGCACACCTTC. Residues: CASSLGQDEHTF.